The 17 T cell receptor beta chains in this list originate from one sample, sequenced in a study of control samples from healthy donors and cancer patients. The table came from immunoSEQ multiplex PCR; TCRdb's copy has only in-frame clones and leaves some out. The table includes about 410,000 clones, approximately 92% detected once. The sample was PBMCs. The receptor set was obtained from a man aged 40-50 years with head and neck cancer.

The chain links TRBV18 to TRBJ1-2; tentatively, D is TRBD1 (6 bases). Trimming took 2 bases from V and 4 from J, leaving 17 bases between them. This CDR3 has 16 residues. In germline, CDR1 is KGHSH, CDR2 LQKENI. The CDR3 here is CASSPYNRESSYGYTF. The CDR3 DNA reads as TGTGCCAGCTCACCATACAACAGGGAAAGCTCCTATGGCTACACCTTC.

The chain carries TRBV12-3 or TRBV12-4 and TRBJ2-7; D may be TRBD1 (5 bases). Trimming shortened V by 6 bases and J by 2 bases, and 11 bases separated the two germline ends. There are 13 residues in the CDR3. The CDR3 is CASSPDSTYEQYF. The DNA for the CDR3 is TGTGCCAGCAGCCCAGACAGTACCTACGAGCAGTACTTC.

The chain is built from TRBV5-1 and TRBJ2-2, with TRBD1 matching 9 bases. The germline V gene has CDR1 SGHRS and CDR2 YFSETQ. Losses at the gene ends were 4 bases for V and 5 bases for J; bases not matched to a gene: 12. The CDR3 spans 17 residues. The CDR3 DNA reads as TGCGCCAGCAGCAGATTCCCTAGCGGACAGGGGACCGGGGAGCTGTTTTTT. Protein product: CASSRFPSGQGTGELFF.

A note on this clone: Different DNA sequences within this sample yield the same CDR3. The chain is built from TRBV7-3 and TRBJ2-2; D tentatively reads TRBD1 or TRBD2 (6 bases each). V lost 2 bases and J 7 bases, leaving 11 bases between the germline ends. The CDR3 loop spans 14 amino acids. The germline V gene has CDR1 SGHTA and CDR2 FQGTGA. The CDR3 nucleotides are TGTGCCAGCAGCTTATTAGGGGGAGGCGGGGAGCTGTTTTTT. Encoded protein: CASSLLGGGGELFF.

The V call is TRBV6-5, the J call TRBJ2-1, with D possibly TRBD1 on 6 matching bases. Per the germline V gene, CDR1 is MNHEY and CDR2 is SVGAGI. CDR3 size: 16 residues. V lost 0 bases and J 3 bases, leaving 12 bases between the germline ends. The CDR3 protein is CASSYSHRAGYNEQFF. CDR3 coding DNA: TGTGCCAGCAGTTACTCGCACAGGGCAGGCTACAATGAGCAGTTCTTC.

This rearrangement joins TRBV6-1 to TRBJ2-4; D is perhaps TRBD1 (5 bases). Trimming removed 1 base from V and 5 bases from J, with 6 bases in between. Germline V lookup: CDR1 MNHNS, CDR2 SASEGT. This CDR3 has 13 amino acids. In DNA, the CDR3 is TGTGCCAGCAGTGAAGTAGGGGAAAACATTCAGTACTTC. This sequence encodes CASSEVGENIQYF.

This clone has more than one count but fewer than ten. The V gene is TRBV27, the J gene TRBJ2-7, with TRBD2 identical over 12 bases. V lost 5 bases, J lost 4 bases, and 15 bases stayed unmatched. The CDR3 has 18 residues. Germline CDR1 and CDR2: MNHEY and SMNVEV (reference sequence). CDR3 DNA: TGTGCCAGCAGTCGATCCGGGACTAGCGGGCCTAAAGGGTACGAGCAGTACTTC. Encoded protein: CASSRSGTSGPKGYEQYF.

The chain links TRBV7-2 to TRBJ1-5, with 9 bases identical to TRBD1. Unmatched junction bases numbered 14, after V lost 5 bases and J lost 9 bases. The CDR3 is made up of 16 amino acids. Per the germline V gene, CDR1 is SGHTA and CDR2 is FQGNSA. The chain's CDR3 is CASSPTGGLILSPQHF. CDR3 nucleotide sequence: TGTGCCAGCAGCCCAACAGGGGGCCTCATTCTTTCGCCCCAGCATTTT.

The chain links TRBV10-1 to TRBJ2-2; no clear D. Germline lookup yields CDR1 WNHNN and CDR2 SYGVQD (reference sequence). CDR3 size: 14 residues. The V end was cut by 8 bases, the J end by 0 bases, with 10 bases between. The CDR3 sequence is CASRTASNTGELFF. The CDR3 nucleotides are TGCGCCAGCCGAACAGCCTCGAACACCGGGGAGCTGTTTTTT.

This chain links TRBV2 with TRBJ2-7, with D possibly being TRBD1 (6 bases). CDR1 SNHLY and CDR2 FYNNEI come from the germline V gene. This CDR3 has 13 residues. V lost 5 bases and J lost 3, with 11 bases in between. The CDR3 spells CASSQLGHYEQYF. The CDR3 DNA follows: TGTGCCAGCAGTCAGTTGGGACACTACGAGCAGTACTTC.

The chain combines TRBV7-3 with TRBJ1-1; TRBD1 is a possible D gene (5 bases). Germline loops: CDR1 SGHTA, CDR2 FQGTGA. This CDR3 region has 14 residues. V lost 5 bases and J 6 bases, leaving 16 bases between the germline ends. The CDR3 nucleotides are TGTGCCAGCAGCCTCGCGGGGAAACAGGCTGAAGCTTTCTTT. It specifies CASSLAGKQAEAFF.

The chain combines TRBV15 with TRBJ2-2; D is perhaps TRBD1 (5 bases). Per germline, CDR1 LNHNV and CDR2 YYDKDF (reference sequence). The CDR3 length is 12 residues. V lost 8 bases, J lost 6 bases, and 10 bases lay in between. The CDR3 nucleotides are TGTGCCACCGGAGACAGATCCGGGGAGCTGTTTTTT. Its translation is CATGDRSGELFF.

The genes are TRBV6-6 and TRBJ2-7; D unclear. With 0 bases removed from V and 5 bases from J, the gap between germline ends came to 5 bases. CDR3 length: 12 residues. Germline assignment: CDR1 MNHNY and CDR2 SVGAGI (reference sequence). Written as DNA, the CDR3 is TGTGCCAGCAGTTACTCGTTGAACGAGCAGTACTTC. Translation: CASSYSLNEQYF.

The V call is TRBV11-2, the J call TRBJ1-4; a weak D match, TRBD1 (5 bases). This CDR3 has 14 amino acids. V lost 7 bases to trimming and J lost 0 bases, with 9 bases between them. Looked up from germline, CDR1 is SGHAT and CDR2 is FQNNGV. The CDR3, as DNA: TGTGCCAGCACTCGGGGGACAACTAATGAAAAACTGTTTTTT. It yields the protein CASTRGTTNEKLFF.

The chain joins TRBV5-6 to TRBJ1-2, with TRBD1 as a possible D gene (6 bases). V dropped 0 bases and J dropped 1 base, with 10 bases sitting between them. There are 15 residues in the CDR3. The germline gives CDR1 SGHDT, CDR2 YYEEEE. This chain's CDR3 is CASSLEGGGNYGYTF. CDR3 bases: TGTGCCAGCAGCTTGGAAGGGGGAGGTAACTATGGCTACACCTTC.

The chain carries TRBV2 and TRBJ2-2, with D uncertain. Germline CDR1 reads SNHLY; CDR2 reads FYNNEI. V dropped 7 bases and J dropped 7 bases, with 10 bases sitting between them. This CDR3 is 12 amino acids long. CDR3 protein: CASTPWVGELFF. In DNA, the CDR3 is TGTGCCAGCACCCCCTGGGTCGGGGAGCTGTTTTTT.

The V and J genes are TRBV10-1 and TRBJ2-1; 10 bases match TRBD1. Trimming removed 3 bases from V and 6 bases from J; junction bases left unmatched: 8. From germline, CDR1 is WNHNN and CDR2 SYGVQD (reference sequence). The CDR3 is 16 amino acids. In DNA form, the CDR3 reads TGCGCCAGCAGTGATCATCCGGGACAGGGGACCAATGAGCAGTTCTTC. Translated, it gives CASSDHPGQGTNEQFF.